This T cell receptor beta chain was obtained from a study of OX40 agonist ivuxolimab in advanced cancers. Study-wide background: An anti-OX40 (CD134) antibody with agonistic activity, ivuxolimab, was administered to patients. Study-wide findings and caveats: Patients who responded partially at 0.1-3.0 mg/kg showed clonal expansion ranking among the lowest. The investigators did not determine what antigen specificity the expanded peripheral T cells had.

Of note for this clone: Its cognate antigen is unknown.

With baseline, cycle 4 day 1, and cycle 7 day 1 as timepoints, blood was sampled. The protocol was immunoSEQ multiplex PCR, while the TCRdb copy is restricted to in-frame clones and leaves out a portion. Of about 38,000 clones in the sample, roughly 87% were seen once. The CDR3 totals 13 residues. Trimming removed 0 bases at V and 4 bases at J, with 7 bases between. CDR1 SGHVS and CDR2 FQNEAQ come from the germline V gene. V is TRBV7-8 and J is TRBJ2-7; no clear D gene. The origin of this receptor is an adult with an advanced solid tumor such as melanoma, head and neck, liver or kidney cancer. Sequencing was performed on CD4+ or CD8+ T cells sorted from blood, taken in a trial of the OX40 agonist ivuxolimab. CDR3 nucleotide sequence: TGTGCCAGCAGCTTAGCGGGTAGTTACGAGCAGTACTTC. This sequence encodes CASSLAGSYEQYF. The full variable domain, in which reference TRBV7-8 and TRBJ2-7 provide the parts outside the CDR3, is GAGVSQSPRYKVAKRGQDVALRCDPISGHVSLFWYQQALGQGPEFLTYFQNEAQLDKSGLPSDRFFAERPEGSVSTLKIQRTQQEDSAVYLCASSLAGSYEQYFGPGTRLTVT.